Included here is one T cell receptor (beta chain) sequence, with context. The data originate from a study of preoperative IRX-2 immunotherapy in early breast cancer. TCRdb keeps only in-frame clones here, not all; method: immunoSEQ multiplex PCR. The sample has under 50,000 clones, 82% seen once. The sample's treatment: preoperative locoregional IRX-2 cytokine immunotherapy. This phase Ib study tested locoregional IRX-2 cytokine immunotherapy given before surgery. Looked up from germline, CDR1 is MNHGY and CDR2 is SAAAGT. CDR3 length: 14 amino acids. V dropped 7 bases and J dropped 4 bases, with 17 bases sitting between them.

Sample: lymph node tissue, taken after IRX-2 immunotherapy. This chain uses TRBV6-8 with TRBJ2-7; TRBD2 is a possible D gene (6 bases). The TCR comes from a human donor with breast cancer. CDR3 sequence (DNA): TGTGCCAGCAATCGGGACGGGGGTAGGTACGAGCAGTACTTC. Translated: CASNRDGGRYEQYF.